The next 23 T cell receptor beta chains were all read from a single sample in a study of spatial heterogeneity in lung cancer. Each CDR3 protein is one row after TCRdb ran MiXCR on the 5' RACE reads. This table holds about 82,000 distinct CDR3 sequences, 10% to 15% found once. Time point specified: sample taken at primary tumor resection. TCRs were sequenced from unsorted whole RNA of tumor, nontumor lung or PBMC. The sequencing used PBMCs, collected at surgery. The receptor set was obtained from a male donor with early-stage non-small cell lung cancer.

The chain couples TRBV19 to TRBJ1-2; 10 nucleotides line up with TRBD1. CDR3 length: 14 residues. V gave up 7 bases and J gave up 3 bases; unmatched junction bases: 5. Germline-derived CDR1 and CDR2 are LNHDA and SQIVND (reference sequence). CDR3 sequence: CASIGTGEDYGYTF. The DNA for the CDR3 is TGTGCCAGTATCGGGACAGGGGAAGACTATGGCTACACCTTC.

The table lists this clonotype with a few counts. The chain carries TRBV29-1 and TRBJ2-1; D ambiguous. Germline V lookup: CDR1 SQVTM, CDR2 ANQGSEA. Deletions cut 3 bases from V and 3 bases from J, with 6 bases between. The CDR3 is 12 residues long. Here the CDR3 reads CSVDKYYNEQFF. As DNA, the CDR3 is TGCAGCGTTGATAAGTACTACAATGAGCAGTTCTTC.

This clonotype was counted once. At one of its ends the junction is not consistent with the germline gene, which may arise from a read error. The rearrangement joins TRBV25-1 to TRBJ1-2; D is ambiguous. This CDR3 region has 13 residues. Germline CDR1 is MGHDK and CDR2 is SYGVNS. CDR3 in amino acids: CASGDGANYGYTF. The DNA for the CDR3 is TGTGCCAGCGGTGACGGCGCTAACTATGGCTACACCTTC.

This clonotype was seen only a few times. The J gene is TRBJ1-6, the V gene TRBV5-1; unclear D gene. Germline V CDR1 and CDR2: SGHRS, YFSETQ. The length of the CDR3 is 15 residues. V was clipped by 2 bases and J by 2 bases, with 8 bases between them. CDR3: CASSFEKPYNSPLHF. CDR3 sequence (DNA): TGCGCCAGCAGCTTTGAGAAACCCTATAATTCACCCCTCCACTTT.

This clonotype occurred a few times. The V call is TRBV5-6, the J call TRBJ2-3; D not certain. Per the germline V gene, CDR1 is SGHDT and CDR2 is YYEEEE. V lost 4 bases to trimming and J lost 6 bases, with 9 bases between them. The length of the CDR3 is 12 residues. CDR3 sequence reads: CASSLKPDTQYF. The CDR3 nucleotides read TGTGCCAGCAGCCTAAAGCCGGATACGCAGTATTTT.

The chain has TRBV29-1 and TRBJ1-1; D gene ambiguous. This CDR3 is built from 14 residues. V was clipped by 4 bases and J by 3 bases, with 15 bases between them. From germline, CDR1 is SQVTM and CDR2 ANQGSEA. CDR3 bases: TGCAGCGTTGCCGCCGCGGGTTTTTACACTGAAGCTTTCTTT. It is translated as CSVAAAGFYTEAFF.

V and J are TRBV11-2 and TRBJ2-5; 10 nucleotides line up with TRBD1. J gave up 5 bases and V 4 bases, and 4 bases lay outside the gene matches. The CDR3 totals 14 residues. Germline V gene lookup returns CDR1 SGHAT and CDR2 FQNNGV. Written as DNA, the CDR3 is TGTGCCAGCAGCTCCCGGACAGGGGGGGAGACCCAGTACTTC. It codes for CASSSRTGGETQYF.

The chain recombines TRBV6-6 with TRBJ1-2; 9 nucleotides match TRBD1. The CDR3 is made up of 15 amino acids. Germline assignment: CDR1 MNHNY and CDR2 SVGAGI (reference sequence). The V gene end was trimmed by 5 bases and the J gene end by 3 bases; junction bases not matched to a gene: 7. The CDR3 sequence: CASSKPGQGDYGYTF. The CDR3 bases are TGTGCCAGCAGTAAACCGGGACAGGGTGACTATGGCTACACCTTC.

The rearrangement joins TRBV7-2 to TRBJ1-2; TRBD1 might be the D (6 bases). This CDR3 is built from 14 residues. Germline CDR1 SGHTA, CDR2 FQGNSA. Trimming stripped 3 bases from V and 8 bases from J, with 16 bases between. The CDR3 region has the DNA TGTGCCAGCAGCTTTCCCGGGACACAGAGGGGCTACACCTTC. It encodes CASSFPGTQRGYTF. Based on the CDR3 plus reference TRBV7-2 and TRBJ1-2, the full variable domain is GAGVSQSPSNKVTEKGKDVELRCDPISGHTALYWYRQSLGQGLEFLIYFQGNSAPDKSGLPSDRFSAERTGGSVSTLTIQRTQQEDSAVYLCASSFPGTQRGYTFGSGTRLTVV.

The table lists this clonotype with a few counts. The V and J genes are TRBV7-2 and TRBJ1-3; 10 nucleotides match TRBD1. Germline trimming cut 3 bases from V and 4 bases from J; bases unmatched to any gene: 9. Germline V gene lookup returns CDR1 SGHTA and CDR2 FQGNSA. The CDR3 is 17 residues long. The CDR3 loop reads CASSFIAGTGDGNTIYF. The CDR3 DNA is TGTGCCAGCAGCTTTATAGCCGGGACAGGGGACGGAAACACCATATATTTT.

This clonotype was found a few times. This rearrangement joins TRBV20-1 to TRBJ1-1, with TRBD1 as a possible D gene (6 bases). The CDR3 runs to 15 residues. The V end lost 3 bases, the J end lost 0 bases, and 14 bases lay between the germline ends. Germline V gene sequence: CDR1 DFQATT, CDR2 SNEGSKA (reference sequence). The CDR3 sequence is CSASRTRGMNTEAFF. CDR3 nucleotides: TGCAGTGCTAGTCGTACAAGGGGGATGAACACTGAAGCTTTCTTT.

This clonotype has a count of ten or more. This chain connects TRBV6-6 to TRBJ2-7; no firm D call. Germline V gene sequence: CDR1 MNHNY, CDR2 SVGAGI (reference sequence). Deletions cut 5 bases from V and 2 bases from J, with 10 bases between. This CDR3 spans 13 amino acids. The CDR3 region is CASSPHLAYEQYF. CDR3 DNA: TGTGCCAGCAGTCCCCATCTGGCCTACGAGCAGTACTTC.

This clonotype counts as medium-sized. This sequence joins TRBV12-3 or TRBV12-4 and TRBJ1-2, with D maybe TRBD1 (6 bases). The CDR3 is made up of 13 amino acids. Trimming removed 5 bases at V and 5 bases at J, with 12 bases between. This CDR3 reads CASSPQGSYGYTF. In DNA, the CDR3 is TGTGCCAGCAGTCCACAGGGATCGTATGGCTACACCTTC.

This clonotype was counted between two and nine times. The V call is TRBV12-3 or TRBV12-4, the J call TRBJ2-1; no clear D gene. V was pared by 5 bases and J by 13 bases, with 15 bases between. This CDR3 is built from 12 residues. CDR3 protein: CASSPVMSIQFF. CDR3 in DNA: TGTGCCAGCAGTCCGGTTATGAGTATTCAGTTCTTC.

The J gene is TRBJ1-1, the V gene TRBV12-5, with D perhaps TRBD1 (5 bases). Per germline, CDR1 LGHNT and CDR2 FRNRAP. This CDR3 is built from 14 residues. V lost 5 bases to trimming and J lost 3 bases, with 13 bases between them. As DNA, the CDR3 is TGTGCTAGTGGTCCGTCGGGGGTCTACACTGAAGCTTTCTTT. Translation gives CASGPSGVYTEAFF.

The chain is built from TRBV12-3 or TRBV12-4 and TRBJ2-5; D may be TRBD1 or TRBD2 (7 bases each). The CDR3 sequence is 14 residues long. Trimming removed 7 bases at V and 7 bases at J, with 19 bases between. CDR3 in amino acids: CASTAQGGLGTQYF. The CDR3 nucleotides are TGTGCCAGCACCGCTCAGGGGGGGTTGGGGACCCAGTACTTC.

This clonotype was recorded a few times. The chain uses TRBV19 and TRBJ2-2; D unresolved. CDR1 LNHDA and CDR2 SQIVND come from the germline V gene (reference sequence). V lost 4 bases, J lost 6 bases, and 6 bases lay in between. This CDR3 has 12 amino acids. CDR3 sequence (DNA): TGTGCCAGTAGTACCGGATCCGGGGAGCTGTTTTTT. Its translation is CASSTGSGELFF.

The V gene is TRBV7-9, the J gene TRBJ2-1; D perhaps matches TRBD1 (5 bases). Germline CDR1 SEHNR, CDR2 FQNEAQ (reference sequence). The CDR3 loop spans 15 amino acids. V was trimmed by 4 bases and J by 0 bases, leaving 10 bases between them. The CDR3 region has the DNA TGTGCCAGCAGCTCACAGGAAAGCTCCTACAATGAGCAGTTCTTC. Translating gives CASSSQESSYNEQFF. Supplemented by reference TRBV7-9 and TRBJ2-1, the full variable domain reads DTGVSQNPRHKITKRGQNVTFRCDPISEHNRLYWYRQTLGQGPEFLTYFQNEAQLEKSRLLSDRFSAERPKGSFSTLEIQRTEQGDSAMYLCASSSQESSYNEQFFGPGTRLTVL.

This clonotype was detected only a few times. The chain has TRBV19 and TRBJ2-2; D call uncertain. The CDR3 consists of 11 residues. Trimming shortened V by 3 bases and J by 5 bases, and 1 base separated the two germline ends. Germline CDR1 reads LNHDA; CDR2 reads SQIVND (reference sequence). The CDR3 here is CASSMTGELFF. CDR3 nucleotide sequence: TGTGCCAGTAGTATGACCGGGGAGCTGTTTTTT.

The V gene is TRBV20-1, the J gene TRBJ2-4, with 8 bases fitting TRBD1. V lost 7 bases to trimming and J lost 0 bases; unmatched junction nucleotides: 11. CDR3 length: 16 amino acids. The V gene's germline CDR1 is DFQATT and CDR2 SNEGSKA (reference sequence). The CDR3 sequence is CSGQGARTLAKNIQYF. The CDR3 DNA reads TGCAGTGGGCAGGGGGCCCGAACTCTAGCCAAAAACATTCAGTACTTC.

This clonotype was seen more than once but under ten times. This chain connects TRBV2 to TRBJ2-7; 8 nucleotides match TRBD1. This CDR3 is 12 amino acids long. V dropped 8 bases and J dropped 3; count of bases not matched to a gene: 3. Germline CDR1 is SNHLY and CDR2 is FYNNEI. As DNA, the CDR3 is TGTGCCAGCCTTGGACAGGGCTACGAGCAGTACTTC. Its translation: CASLGQGYEQYF. The full variable domain, its missing parts supplied by reference TRBV2 and TRBJ2-7, is EPEVTQTPSHQVTQMGQEVILRCVPISNHLYFYWYRQILGQKVEFLVSFYNNEISEKSEIFDDQFSVERPDGSNFTLKIRSTKLEDSAMYFCASLGQGYEQYFGPGTRLTVT.

This chain links TRBV10-3 with TRBJ1-2; possibly TRBD1 for D (5 bases). Germline assignment: CDR1 ENHRY and CDR2 SYGVKD. The CDR3 is 12 residues long. V lost 2 bases to trimming and J lost 8 bases, with 9 bases between them. The CDR3 region is CAISEPRGGYTF. The DNA for the CDR3 is TGTGCCATCAGTGAGCCGCGGGGCGGCTACACCTTC.

At least ten counts were recorded for this clonotype. The gene calls are TRBV30 and TRBJ1-1; 9 bases map to TRBD1. Germline V gene lookup returns CDR1 GTSNPN and CDR2 SVGIG (reference sequence). The CDR3 has 14 residues. The trim removed 7 bases at V and 3 bases at J, leaving 9 bases unmatched. In nucleotides, the CDR3 is TGTGCCTCGGGCGAGGGACAGGGCTACACTGAAGCTTTCTTT. It is translated as CASGEGQGYTEAFF.